The 9 T cell receptor beta chains reported below all come from one sample, sequenced in a study of T cells in Graves' hyperthyroidism and ophthalmopathy. Amplified TCR beta CDR3 regions derived from RNA transcripts. The HTBI primer set was used in a first-round RT-PCR of the TCR CDR3. Each CDR3 protein is one row after TCRdb ran MiXCR on the multiplex PCR reads. The sample yields more than 500,000 distinct CDR3 sequences, 15% to 20% seen once. The specimen was blood. The receptors were sampled from a woman aged 30 to 39 with Graves' hyperthyroidism.

In this sample, this clonotype turned up a few times. The J gene is TRBJ2-7, the V gene TRBV9; TRBD2 matches at 8 bases. J was trimmed by 0 bases and V by 3 bases; bases with no gene match: 5. CDR1 SGDLS and CDR2 YYNGEE come from the germline V gene. This CDR3 has 15 residues. In nucleotides, the CDR3 is TGTGCCAGCAGCGGGGGCGGGGGGTGCTCCTACGAGCAGTACTTC. Amino acids: CASSGGGGCSYEQYF. The full variable domain, its missing parts supplied by reference TRBV9 and TRBJ2-7, is DSGVTQTPKHLITATGQRVTLRCSPRSGDLSVYWYQQSLDQGLQFLIQYYNGEERAKGNILERFSAQQFPDLHSELNLSSLELGDSALYFCASSGGGGCSYEQYFGPGTRLTVT.

This clonotype was counted at least ten times. The V call is TRBV9, the J call TRBJ2-3; weak D call: TRBD2 (5 bases). Trimming removed 3 bases at V and 0 bases at J, with 8 bases between. The CDR3 spans 14 residues. CDR1 and CDR2 (germline): SGDLS, YYNGEE. CDR3 nucleotide sequence: TGTGCCAGCAGCGCCACTAGTAGCACAGATACGCAGTATTTT. Protein sequence: CASSATSSTDTQYF.

The table lists this clonotype with a count of one. The chain is built from TRBV7-3 and TRBJ2-1, with a tentative D call TRBD1 (6 bases). The V end was cut by 6 bases, the J end by 4 bases, with 13 bases between. The CDR3 length is 14 residues. CDR1 and CDR2 (germline): SGHTA, FQGTGA. The CDR3 loop is CASSDDRRYNEQFF. For the CDR3, the DNA is TGTGCCAGCAGTGATGACAGGCGATACAATGAGCAGTTCTTC.

The V and J genes are TRBV4-2 and TRBJ2-3, with D uncertain. The CDR3 is 15 amino acids. V lost 0 bases, J lost 8 bases, and 15 bases lay in between. The germline V gene encodes CDR1 LGHNA and CDR2 YNFKEQ. This CDR3 reads CASSQEGLGSVTQYF. For the CDR3, the DNA is TGTGCCAGCAGCCAAGAAGGATTAGGGTCTGTTACGCAGTATTTT.

There are many counts of this clonotype. The J gene is TRBJ1-2, the V gene TRBV28, with TRBD1 as a possible D gene (5 bases). Trimming took off 2 bases at V and 4 bases at J, with 20 bases between the two ends. This CDR3 contains 17 residues. Germline CDR1 reads MDHEN; CDR2 reads SYDVKM. DNA for the CDR3: TGTGCCAGCAGTTTAACTGGTGCTAGGCCTGGGGGCTATGGCTACACCTTC. It codes for CASSLTGARPGGYGYTF.

There are a few counts of this clonotype. V gene TRBV2 combines with J gene TRBJ2-7, with TRBD2 as a possible D gene (5 bases). V was shortened by 10 bases and J by 7 bases, with 11 bases between the two germline ends. Per germline, CDR1 SNHLY and CDR2 FYNNEI. This CDR3 is 10 amino acids long. The CDR3 bases are TGTGCCACACTCGGACTGGAGCAGTACTTC. Its translation is CATLGLEQYF.

This clonotype was detected ten times or more. The CDR3 region is CASSFLAGGTGELFF. DNA for the CDR3: TGTGCCAGCAGTTTCCTAGCGGGAGGGACCGGGGAGCTGTTTTTT. V usage is TRBV2 and J usage is TRBJ2-2, with TRBD2 matching over 12 bases. The CDR3 covers 15 residues. Germline V gene lookup returns CDR1 SNHLY and CDR2 FYNNEI. Unmatched junction bases numbered 3, after V lost 5 bases and J lost 5 bases.

This clonotype was recorded many times. This chain uses TRBV3-1 with TRBJ2-1; D is ambiguous. The germline V gene encodes CDR1 LGHDT and CDR2 YNNKEL (reference sequence). The CDR3 sequence is 15 residues long. Trimming removed 0 bases at V and 9 bases at J, with 15 bases between. The CDR3 DNA follows: TGTGCCAGCAGCCAAGAGGGTCTACCCTTTGTTGAGCAGTTCTTC. Translating gives CASSQEGLPFVEQFF.

This clonotype has a count of ten or more. The V gene is TRBV7-2, the J gene TRBJ2-7, with a weak D call TRBD2 (6 bases). CDR3 size: 15 residues. V shed 5 bases and J shed 4 bases, with 18 bases lying between them. Germline loops: CDR1 SGHTA, CDR2 FQGNSA. CDR3 sequence: CASSPTLGGGYEQYF. The CDR3 nucleotides are TGTGCCAGCAGCCCGACGCTGGGGGGTGGTTACGAGCAGTACTTC.